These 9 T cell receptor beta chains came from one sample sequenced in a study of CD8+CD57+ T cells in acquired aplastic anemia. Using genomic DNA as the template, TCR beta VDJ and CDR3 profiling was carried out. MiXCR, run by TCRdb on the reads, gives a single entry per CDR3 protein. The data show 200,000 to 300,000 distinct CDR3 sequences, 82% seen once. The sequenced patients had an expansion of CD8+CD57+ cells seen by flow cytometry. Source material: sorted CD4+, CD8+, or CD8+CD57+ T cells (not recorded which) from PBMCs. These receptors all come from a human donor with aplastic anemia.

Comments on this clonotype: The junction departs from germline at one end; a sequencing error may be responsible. CDR3 region: CASSLTGIYGANVF. The CDR3 nucleotides are TGTGCCAGCAGCTTAACGGGTATCTACGGGGCCAACGTCTTC. The chain has TRBV7-9 and TRBJ2-1; the D call may be TRBD1 or TRBD2 (5 bases each). Germline V gene data show CDR1 as SEHNR and CDR2 as FQNEAQ (reference sequence). The CDR3 totals 14 residues.

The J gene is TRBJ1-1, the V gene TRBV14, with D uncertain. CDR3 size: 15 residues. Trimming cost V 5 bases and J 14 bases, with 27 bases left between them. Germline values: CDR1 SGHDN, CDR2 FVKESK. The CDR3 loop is CASSLGPIANAWAFF. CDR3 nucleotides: TGTGCCAGCAGCTTAGGGCCTATAGCGAACGCTTGGGCCTTCTTT.

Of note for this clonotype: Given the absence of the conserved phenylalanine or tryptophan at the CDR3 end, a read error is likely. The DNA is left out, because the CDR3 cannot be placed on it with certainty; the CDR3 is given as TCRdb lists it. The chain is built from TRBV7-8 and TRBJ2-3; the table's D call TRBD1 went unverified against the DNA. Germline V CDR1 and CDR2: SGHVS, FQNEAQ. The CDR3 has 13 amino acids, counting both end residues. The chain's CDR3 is CASSFHPDGTAHS.

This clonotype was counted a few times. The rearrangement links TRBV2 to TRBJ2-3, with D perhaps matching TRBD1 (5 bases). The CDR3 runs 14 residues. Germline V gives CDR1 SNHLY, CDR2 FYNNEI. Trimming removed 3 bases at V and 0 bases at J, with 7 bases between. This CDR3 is CASSDDRSTDTQYF. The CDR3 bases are TGTGCCAGCAGTGACGACAGAAGCACAGATACGCAGTATTTT.

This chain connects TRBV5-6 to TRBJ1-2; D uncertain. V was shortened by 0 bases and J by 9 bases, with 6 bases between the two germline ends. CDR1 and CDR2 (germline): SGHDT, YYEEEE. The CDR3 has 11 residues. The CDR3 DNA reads TGTGCCAGCAGCTTGGCCGGGCGCTACACCTTC. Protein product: CASSLAGRYTF.

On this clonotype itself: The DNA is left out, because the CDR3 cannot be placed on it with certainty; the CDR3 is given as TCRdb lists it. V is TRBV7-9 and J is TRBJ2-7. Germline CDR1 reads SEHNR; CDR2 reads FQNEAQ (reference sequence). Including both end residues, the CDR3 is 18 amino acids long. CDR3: CASSLRGYGYTFGYEQYV.

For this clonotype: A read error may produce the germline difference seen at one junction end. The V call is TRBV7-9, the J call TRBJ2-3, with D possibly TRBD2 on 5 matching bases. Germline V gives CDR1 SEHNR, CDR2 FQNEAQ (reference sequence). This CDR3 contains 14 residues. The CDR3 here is CASSLARDGDTQYF. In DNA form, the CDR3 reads TGTGCCAGCAGCTTAGCGAGAGACGGGGATACGCAGTACTTT.

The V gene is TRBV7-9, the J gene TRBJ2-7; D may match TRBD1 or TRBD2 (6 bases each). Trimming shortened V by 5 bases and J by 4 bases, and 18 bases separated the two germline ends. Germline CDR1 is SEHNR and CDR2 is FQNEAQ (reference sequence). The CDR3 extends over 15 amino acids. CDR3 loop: CASSPKDTGRYEQYF. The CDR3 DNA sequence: TGTGCCAGCAGCCCGAAAGATACAGGGAGGTACGAGCAGTACTTC.

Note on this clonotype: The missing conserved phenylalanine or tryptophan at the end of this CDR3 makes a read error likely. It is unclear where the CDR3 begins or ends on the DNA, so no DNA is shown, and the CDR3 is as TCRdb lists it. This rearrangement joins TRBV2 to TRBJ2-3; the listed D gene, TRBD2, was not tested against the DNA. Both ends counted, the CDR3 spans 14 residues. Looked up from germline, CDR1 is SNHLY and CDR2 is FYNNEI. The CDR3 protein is CASEEREREATQFV.